This T cell receptor (beta chain) was sequenced for a study of cytomegalovirus exposure and HLA in healthy donors. From germline, CDR1 is SGHNT and CDR2 YYREEE (reference sequence). This CDR3 is 15 amino acids long. V lost 1 base to trimming and J lost 2 bases, with 10 bases between them. Researchers ran the PCR with 60 Vbeta and 13 Jbeta primers. Only in-frame clones appear in the TCRdb table, and some are missing; sequencing was by immunoSEQ multiplex PCR. The table shows 85,000 to 100,000 clones, with roughly 86% occurring only once. The chain couples TRBV5-4 to TRBJ1-3; D ambiguous. This sequence originates from a man aged 30 to 45 in good health and CMV-seropositive. The sample taken for sequencing was PBMCs. The CDR3 coding sequence is TGTGCCAGCAGCTTGCCAGGCGTTCCTGGAAACACCATATATTTT. This codes for CASSLPGVPGNTIYF.